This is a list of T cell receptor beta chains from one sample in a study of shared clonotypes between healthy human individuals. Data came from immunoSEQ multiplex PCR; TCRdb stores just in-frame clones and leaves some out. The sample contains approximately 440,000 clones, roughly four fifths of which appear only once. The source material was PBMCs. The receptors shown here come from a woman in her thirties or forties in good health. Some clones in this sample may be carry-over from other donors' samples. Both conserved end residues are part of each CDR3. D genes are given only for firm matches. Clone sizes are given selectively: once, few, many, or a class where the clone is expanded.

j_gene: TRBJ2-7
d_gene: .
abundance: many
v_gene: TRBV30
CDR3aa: CAWSVLGAGEGEQYF
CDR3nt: TGTGCCTGGAGTGTACTTGGGGCAGGTGAGGGCGAGCAGTACTTC

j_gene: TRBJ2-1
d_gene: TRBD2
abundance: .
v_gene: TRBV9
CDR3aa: CASSVVRSGSKNEQFF
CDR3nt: TGTGCCAGCAGCGTAGTCCGTAGCGGGAGCAAGAATGAGCAGTTCTTC

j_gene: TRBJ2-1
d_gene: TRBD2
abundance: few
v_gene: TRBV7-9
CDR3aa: CASGIAGLNEQFF
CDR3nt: TGTGCCAGCGGCATAGCGGGATTGAATGAGCAGTTCTTC

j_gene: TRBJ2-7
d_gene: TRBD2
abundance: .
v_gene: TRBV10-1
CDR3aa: CASSGTGGDEQYF
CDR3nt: TGCGCCAGCAGTGGGACCGGGGGGGACGAGCAGTACTTC

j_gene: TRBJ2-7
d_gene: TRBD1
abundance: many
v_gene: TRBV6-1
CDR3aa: CASSEDGQGGSYEQYF
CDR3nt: TGTGCCAGCAGTGAAGACGGACAGGGGGGGTCCTACGAGCAGTACTTC

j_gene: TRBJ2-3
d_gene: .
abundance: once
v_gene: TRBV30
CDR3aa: CAWIRNPRPGDTQYF
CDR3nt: TGTGCCTGGATTCGGAACCCCAGGCCAGGGGATACGCAGTATTTT

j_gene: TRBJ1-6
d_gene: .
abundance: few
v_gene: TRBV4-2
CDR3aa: CASSQGRWMGSPLHF
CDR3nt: TGTGCCAGCAGCCAAGGTCGATGGATGGGTTCACCCCTCCACTTT

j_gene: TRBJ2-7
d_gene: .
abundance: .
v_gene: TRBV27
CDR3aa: CASSSRGGSYEQYF
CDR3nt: TGTGCCAGCAGTTCGCGAGGAGGCTCCTACGAGCAGTACTTC

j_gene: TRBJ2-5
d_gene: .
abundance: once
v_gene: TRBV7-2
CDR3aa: CASSPGHRETQYF
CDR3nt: TGTGCCAGCAGCCCGGGACACAGAGAGACCCAGTACTTC

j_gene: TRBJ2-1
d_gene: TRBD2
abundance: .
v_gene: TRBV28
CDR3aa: CASSLKLAGLNEQFF
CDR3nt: TGTGCCAGCAGTTTGAAACTAGCGGGACTCAATGAGCAGTTCTTC

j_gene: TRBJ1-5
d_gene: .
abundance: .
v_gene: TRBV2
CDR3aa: CASSEERYNQPQHF
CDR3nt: TGTGCCAGCAGTGAGGAACGGTACAATCAGCCCCAGCATTTT

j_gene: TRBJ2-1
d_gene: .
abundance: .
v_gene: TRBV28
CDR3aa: CASSLRSGPSSYNEQFF
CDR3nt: TGTGCCAGCAGTTTGAGGAGCGGACCAAGTTCCTACAATGAGCAGTTCTTC

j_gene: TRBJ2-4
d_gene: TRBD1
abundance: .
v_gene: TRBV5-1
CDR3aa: CASSWGNRGVDIQYF
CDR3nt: TGCGCCAGCAGTTGGGGAAACAGGGGTGTAGACATTCAGTACTTC

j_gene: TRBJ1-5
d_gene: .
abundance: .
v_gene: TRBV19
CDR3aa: CASHGTVSNQPQHF
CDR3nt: TGTGCCAGTCATGGGACGGTGAGCAATCAGCCCCAGCATTTT

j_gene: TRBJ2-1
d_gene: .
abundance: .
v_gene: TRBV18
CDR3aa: CASSPSGNEQFF
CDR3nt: TGTGCCAGCTCACCTAGCGGCAATGAGCAGTTCTTC

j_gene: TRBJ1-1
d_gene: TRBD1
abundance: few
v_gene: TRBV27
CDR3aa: CASRRGGVNTEAFF
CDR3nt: TGTGCCAGCAGGAGAGGGGGCGTGAACACTGAAGCTTTCTTT

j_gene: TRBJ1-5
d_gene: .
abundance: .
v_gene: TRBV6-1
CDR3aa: CASSEPFQPQHF
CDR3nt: TGTGCCAGCAGTGAACCCTTCCAGCCCCAGCATTTT

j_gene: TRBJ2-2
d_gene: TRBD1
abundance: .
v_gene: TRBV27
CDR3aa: CASSQDRGYTGELFF
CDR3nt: TGTGCCAGCAGCCAAGACAGGGGATACACCGGGGAGCTGTTTTTT

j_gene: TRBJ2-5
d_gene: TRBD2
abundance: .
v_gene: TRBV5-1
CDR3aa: CASKFGAGGETQYF
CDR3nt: TGCGCCAGCAAGTTCGGCGCGGGAGGGGAGACCCAGTACTTC

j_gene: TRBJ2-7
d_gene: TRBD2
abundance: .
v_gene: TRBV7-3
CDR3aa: CASSLSGREEQYF
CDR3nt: TGTGCCAGCAGCCTCAGCGGGAGAGAAGAGCAGTACTTC